The entry below gives a single T cell receptor beta chain sequence along with its context. The data derive from a study of glioma-infiltrating T cells after dendritic cell vaccination. About the research overall: Patients received autologous tumor lysate-pulsed dendritic cell vaccination between about 2002 and 2012.

This CDR3 is built from 17 residues. CDR1 is SGHTA and CDR2 is FQGNSA in the germline V gene. J lost 8 bases, V lost 1 base, and 14 bases had no gene match. Sample time point: after dendritic cell vaccination, including at tumor progression/relapse. The repertoire was sequenced with immunoSEQ multiplex PCR; TCRdb's copy has only in-frame clones and lacks some. The data hold about 90,000 clones, with 83% observed a single time. This chain connects TRBV7-2 to TRBJ1-2; 9 bases align to TRBD1. The sample was blood, taken after dendritic cell vaccination. This sequence originates from a human donor with glioblastoma. The CDR3 here is CASSLVGRGQGIGGYTF. DNA for the CDR3: TGTGCCAGCAGCTTAGTGGGTCGGGGACAGGGTATTGGAGGCTACACCTTC.